Shown below are 5 T cell receptor beta chains from a single sample sequenced in a study of T cells after yellow fever vaccination. TCRdb called the 5' RACE reads again in MiXCR, with one record for every CDR3 protein. The top ten clones hold 15% to 20% of a sample with around 300,000 distinct CDR3 sequences, roughly 4.3% of them seen once. The sequencing used PBMCs, collected 15 days after the yellow fever booster vaccination. The receptor set was obtained from a man younger than 30 who received the YFV17D yellow fever vaccine.

The rearrangement uses TRBV7-9 and TRBJ1-3; D might be TRBD1 (5 bases). V shed 2 bases and J shed 2 bases, with 13 bases lying between them. CDR1 and CDR2 from the germline V gene are SEHNR and FQNEAQ (reference sequence). This CDR3 spans 16 amino acids. CDR3 DNA sequence: TGTGCCAGCAGCTTAATGGGACGGGGACCTGGAAACACCATATATTTT. Its translation: CASSLMGRGPGNTIYF.

The chain combines TRBV5-4 with TRBJ2-3; the match to TRBD2 covers 8 bases. With 4 bases clipped from V and 3 bases from J, the junction kept 10 bases outside the gene matches. The CDR3 runs to 16 residues. Per the germline V gene, CDR1 is SGHNT and CDR2 is YYREEE (reference sequence). CDR3 region: CASSLPFGGATDTQYF. CDR3 in DNA: TGTGCCAGCAGCCTCCCGTTCGGGGGGGCGACAGATACGCAGTATTTT.

This clonotype showed up many times. This chain uses TRBV20-1 with TRBJ2-7, with D hard to call. This CDR3 comprises 14 residues. Germline V CDR1 and CDR2: DFQATT, SNEGSKA (reference sequence). The V end lost 0 bases, the J end lost 0 bases, and 9 bases lay between the germline ends. This chain's CDR3 is CSARDARSSYEQYF. In DNA, the CDR3 is TGCAGTGCTAGAGATGCAAGGAGCTCCTACGAGCAGTACTTC.

This clonotype was seen a handful of times. V gene TRBV20-1 combines with J gene TRBJ2-3; D is ambiguous. Germline V lookup: CDR1 DFQATT, CDR2 SNEGSKA (reference sequence). V lost 4 bases and J 5 bases, leaving 10 bases between the germline ends. The CDR3 sequence is 12 residues long. The chain's CDR3 is CSAKSAIDTQYF. The CDR3 DNA reads as TGCAGTGCTAAGTCGGCAATAGATACGCAGTATTTT.

This clonotype has just a few counts. The V gene is TRBV7-2, the J gene TRBJ1-4, with TRBD1 matching 7 bases. Germline CDR1 is SGHTA and CDR2 is FQGNSA. Losses at the gene ends were 5 bases for V and 3 bases for J; bases not matched to a gene: 3. The CDR3 has 14 residues. CDR3 in amino acids: CASSPGQPNEKLFF. The CDR3 nucleotides read TGTGCCAGCAGCCCGGGACAGCCTAATGAAAAACTGTTTTTT.